Below, one T cell receptor beta chain is given with its context. This sample is part of a study of patients and donors after allogeneic stem cell transplantation. V shed 1 base and J shed 3 bases, with 8 bases lying between them. CDR3 length: 13 residues. CDR1 and CDR2 (germline): DFQATT, SNEGSKA (reference sequence). TCRdb re-derived calls from the RT-PCR reads in MiXCR, one entry per CDR3 protein. The sample gives about 230,000 distinct CDR3 sequences, about 14% of which show up once; roughly 11% is in the top ten. This chain links TRBV20-1 with TRBJ2-3, with D unclear. The receptor was isolated from a human donor who was either an allogeneic HSCT recipient or a stem cell or donor lymphocyte infusion donor (not recorded which). It is not recorded whose cells these are; they may come from a transplant donor. The specimen was blood, either unsorted or a sorted T cell fraction (not recorded which). CDR3 sequence (DNA): TGCAGTGCTAGAGTAGATTCGACAGATACGCAGTATTTT. Protein: CSARVDSTDTQYF.